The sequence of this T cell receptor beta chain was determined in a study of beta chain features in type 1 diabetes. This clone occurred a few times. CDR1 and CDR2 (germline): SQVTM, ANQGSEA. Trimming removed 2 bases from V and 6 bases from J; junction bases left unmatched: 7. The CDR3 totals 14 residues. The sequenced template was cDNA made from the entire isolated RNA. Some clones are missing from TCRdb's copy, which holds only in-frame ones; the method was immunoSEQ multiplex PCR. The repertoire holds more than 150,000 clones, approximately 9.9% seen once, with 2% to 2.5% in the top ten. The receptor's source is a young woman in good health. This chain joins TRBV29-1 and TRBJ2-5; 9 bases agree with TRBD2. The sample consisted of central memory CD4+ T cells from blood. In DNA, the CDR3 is TGCAGCGTTGAACGCCTAGCGGGGACGAAGACCCAGTACTTC. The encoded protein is CSVERLAGTKTQYF.